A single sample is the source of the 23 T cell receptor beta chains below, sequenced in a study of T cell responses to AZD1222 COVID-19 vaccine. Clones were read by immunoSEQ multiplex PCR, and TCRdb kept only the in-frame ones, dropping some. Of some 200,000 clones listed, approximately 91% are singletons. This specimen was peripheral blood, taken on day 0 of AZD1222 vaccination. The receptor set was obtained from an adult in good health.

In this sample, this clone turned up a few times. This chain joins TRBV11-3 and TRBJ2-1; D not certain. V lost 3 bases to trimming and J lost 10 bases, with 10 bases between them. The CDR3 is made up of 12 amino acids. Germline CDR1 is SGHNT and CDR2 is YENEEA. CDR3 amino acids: CASSFSLGEQFF. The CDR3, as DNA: TGTGCCAGCAGCTTCAGTCTAGGAGAGCAGTTCTTC. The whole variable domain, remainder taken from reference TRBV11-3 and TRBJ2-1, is EAGVVQSPRYKIIEKKQPVAFWCNPISGHNTLYWYLQNLGQGPELLIRYENEEAVDDSQLPKDRFSAERLKGVDSTLKIQPAELGDSAVYLCASSFSLGEQFFGPGTRLTVL.

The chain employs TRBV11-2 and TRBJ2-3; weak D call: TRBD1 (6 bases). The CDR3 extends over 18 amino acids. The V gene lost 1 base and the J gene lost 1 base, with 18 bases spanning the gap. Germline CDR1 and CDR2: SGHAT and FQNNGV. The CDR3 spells CASSLGRGAGVGTDTQYF. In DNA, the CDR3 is TGTGCCAGCAGCTTAGGTCGTGGGGCAGGGGTAGGCACAGATACGCAGTATTTT.

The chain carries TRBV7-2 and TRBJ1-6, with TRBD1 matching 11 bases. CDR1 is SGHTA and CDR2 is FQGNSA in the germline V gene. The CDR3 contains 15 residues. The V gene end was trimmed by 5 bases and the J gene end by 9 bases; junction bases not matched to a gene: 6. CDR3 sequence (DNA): TGTGCCAGCAGCCCCGGGACAGGGGGAGGTTCACCCCTCCACTTT. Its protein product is CASSPGTGGGSPLHF. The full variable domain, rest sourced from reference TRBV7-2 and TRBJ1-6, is GAGVSQSPSNKVTEKGKDVELRCDPISGHTALYWYRQSLGQGLEFLIYFQGNSAPDKSGLPSDRFSAERTGGSVSTLTIQRTQQEDSAVYLCASSPGTGGGSPLHFGNGTRLTVT.

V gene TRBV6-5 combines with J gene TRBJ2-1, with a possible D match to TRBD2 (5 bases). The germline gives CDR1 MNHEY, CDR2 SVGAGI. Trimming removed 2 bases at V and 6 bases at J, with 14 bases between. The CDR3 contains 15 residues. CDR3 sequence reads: CASSYRPLEVNEQFF. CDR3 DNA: TGTGCCAGCAGTTACCGCCCACTAGAGGTCAATGAGCAGTTCTTC.

This CDR3 is CASSLAGGANTEAFF. For the CDR3, the DNA is TGCGCCAGCAGCTTGGCAGGGGGCGCGAACACTGAAGCTTTCTTT. The chain is built from TRBV5-1 and TRBJ1-1; 8 bases line up with TRBD1. This CDR3 is built from 15 residues. Trimming at V came to 0 bases and at J to 1 base, leaving 2 bases not matched to a gene. Germline CDR1 and CDR2: SGHRS and YFSETQ.

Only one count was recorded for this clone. This CDR3 reads CASSQDLGGRNTIYF. Here the CDR3 DNA reads TGTGCCAGCAGCCAAGATTTAGGGGGCAGAAACACCATATATTTT. The V gene is TRBV4-2, the J gene TRBJ1-3, with TRBD1 identical over 7 bases. Trimming took 0 bases from V and 5 from J; bases not matched to a gene: 4. The CDR3 loop spans 15 amino acids. Germline V gene data show CDR1 as LGHNA and CDR2 as YNFKEQ.

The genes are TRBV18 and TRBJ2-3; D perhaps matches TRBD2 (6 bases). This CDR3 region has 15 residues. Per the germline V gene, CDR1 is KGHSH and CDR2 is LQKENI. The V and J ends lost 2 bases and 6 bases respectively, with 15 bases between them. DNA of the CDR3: TGTGCCAGCTCACCAAGTTCGGCTAGCGCGGATACGCAGTATTTT. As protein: CASSPSSASADTQYF.

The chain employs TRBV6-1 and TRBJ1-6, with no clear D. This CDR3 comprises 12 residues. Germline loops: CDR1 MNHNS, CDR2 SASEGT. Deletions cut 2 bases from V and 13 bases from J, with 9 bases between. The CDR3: CASSESGFPLHF. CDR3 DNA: TGTGCCAGCAGTGAATCAGGTTTCCCCCTCCACTTT.

The CDR3 protein is CASSEQLAGSTDTQYF. The CDR3 bases are TGTGCCAGCAGTGAGCAACTAGCGGGGAGCACAGATACGCAGTATTTT. The chain employs TRBV2 and TRBJ2-3; TRBD2 matches 10 bases. The germline V gene encodes CDR1 SNHLY and CDR2 FYNNEI. This CDR3 region has 16 residues. Trimming at V came to 3 bases and at J to 0 bases, leaving 3 bases not matched to a gene.

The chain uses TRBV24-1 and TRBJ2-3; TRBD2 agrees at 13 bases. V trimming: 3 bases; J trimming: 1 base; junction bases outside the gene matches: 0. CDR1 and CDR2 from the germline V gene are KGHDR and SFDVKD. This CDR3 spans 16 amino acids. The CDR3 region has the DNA TGTGCCACCAGTGATGGACTAGCGGGGGGCACAGATACGCAGTATTTT. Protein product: CATSDGLAGGTDTQYF.

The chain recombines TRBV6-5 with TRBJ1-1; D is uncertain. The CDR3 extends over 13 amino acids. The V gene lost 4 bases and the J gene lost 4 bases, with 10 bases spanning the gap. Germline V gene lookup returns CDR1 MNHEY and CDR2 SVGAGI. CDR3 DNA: TGTGCCAGCAGTTCAGCGAGAGGCACTGAAGCTTTCTTT. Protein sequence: CASSSARGTEAFF.

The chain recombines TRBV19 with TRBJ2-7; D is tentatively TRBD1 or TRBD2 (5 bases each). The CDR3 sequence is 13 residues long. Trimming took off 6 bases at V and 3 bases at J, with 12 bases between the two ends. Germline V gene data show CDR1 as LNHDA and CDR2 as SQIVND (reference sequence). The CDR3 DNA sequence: TGTGCCAGTAGGCTGGGACCGCACTACGAGCAGTACTTC. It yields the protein CASRLGPHYEQYF.

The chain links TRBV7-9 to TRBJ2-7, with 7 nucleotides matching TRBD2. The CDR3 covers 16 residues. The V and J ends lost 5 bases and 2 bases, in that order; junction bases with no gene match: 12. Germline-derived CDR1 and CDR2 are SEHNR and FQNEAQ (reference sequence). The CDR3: CASSTSVSGVAYEQYF. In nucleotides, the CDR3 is TGTGCCAGCAGCACTAGCGTTTCAGGAGTTGCCTACGAGCAGTACTTC. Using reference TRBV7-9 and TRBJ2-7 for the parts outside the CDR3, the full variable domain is DTGVSQNPRHKITKRGQNVTFRCDPISEHNRLYWYRQTLGQGPEFLTYFQNEAQLEKSRLLSDRFSAERPKGSFSTLEIQRTEQGDSAMYLCASSTSVSGVAYEQYFGPGTRLTVT.

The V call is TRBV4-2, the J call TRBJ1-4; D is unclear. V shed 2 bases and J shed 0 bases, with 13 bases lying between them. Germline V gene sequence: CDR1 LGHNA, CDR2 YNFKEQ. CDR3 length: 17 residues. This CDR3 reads CASSQKLTLATNEKLFF. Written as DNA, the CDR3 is TGTGCCAGCAGCCAAAAGTTGACACTTGCAACTAATGAAAAACTGTTTTTT.

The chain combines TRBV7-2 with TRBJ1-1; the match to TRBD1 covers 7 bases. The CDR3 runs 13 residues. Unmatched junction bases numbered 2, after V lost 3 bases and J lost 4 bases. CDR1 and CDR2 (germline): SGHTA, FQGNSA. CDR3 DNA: TGTGCCAGCAGCTTTCAGGGGGTCACTGAAGCTTTCTTT. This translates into CASSFQGVTEAFF.

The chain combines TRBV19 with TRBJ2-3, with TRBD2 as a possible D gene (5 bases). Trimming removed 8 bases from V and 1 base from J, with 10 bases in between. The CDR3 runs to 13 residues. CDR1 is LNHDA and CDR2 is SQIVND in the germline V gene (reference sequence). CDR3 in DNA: TGTGCCAGTCTGCGGGCCGGCACAGATACGCAGTATTTT. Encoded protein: CASLRAGTDTQYF.

The CDR3 DNA reads TGTGCCAGCAGGGACAGGTCATACACTGAAGCTTTCTTT. The encoded protein is CASRDRSYTEAFF. The chain joins TRBV25-1 to TRBJ1-1; 7 bases map to TRBD1. The CDR3 totals 13 residues. Trimming cost V 6 bases and J 3 bases; bases outside gene matches: 4. Germline V gene sequence: CDR1 MGHDK, CDR2 SYGVNS.

CDR3 sequence: CATSRSTSGWNEQFF. The DNA of the CDR3 is TGTGCCACCAGCAGGTCGACTAGCGGGTGGAATGAGCAGTTCTTC. This sequence joins TRBV15 and TRBJ2-1; 10 bases are shared with TRBD2. Germline loops: CDR1 LNHNV, CDR2 YYDKDF (reference sequence). The V gene end was trimmed by 3 bases and the J gene end by 7 bases; junction bases not matched to a gene: 6. This CDR3 region has 15 residues.

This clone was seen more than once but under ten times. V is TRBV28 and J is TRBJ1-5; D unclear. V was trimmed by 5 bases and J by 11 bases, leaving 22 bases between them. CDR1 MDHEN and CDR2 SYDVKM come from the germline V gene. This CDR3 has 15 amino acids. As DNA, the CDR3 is TGTGCCAGCAGTGCCCAGAAAGGGCATATGGTGACCCAGCATTTT. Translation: CASSAQKGHMVTQHF.

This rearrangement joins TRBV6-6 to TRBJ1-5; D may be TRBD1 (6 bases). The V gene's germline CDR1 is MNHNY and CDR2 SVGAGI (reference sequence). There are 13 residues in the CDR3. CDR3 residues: CAGAGGGNQPQHF. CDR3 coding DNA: TGTGCGGGAGCGGGGGGCGGCAATCAGCCCCAGCATTTT.

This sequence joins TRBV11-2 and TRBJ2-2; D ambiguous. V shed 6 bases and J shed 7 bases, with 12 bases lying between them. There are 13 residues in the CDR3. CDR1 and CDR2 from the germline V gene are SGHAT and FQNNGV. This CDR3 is CASRNFMYGELFF. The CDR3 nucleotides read TGTGCCAGCAGGAACTTTATGTACGGGGAGCTGTTTTTT.

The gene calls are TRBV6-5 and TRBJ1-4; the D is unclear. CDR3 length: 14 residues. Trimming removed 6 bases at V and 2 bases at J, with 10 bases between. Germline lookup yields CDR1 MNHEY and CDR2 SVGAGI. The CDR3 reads CASRPPGTNEKLFF. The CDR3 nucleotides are TGTGCCAGCAGGCCGCCGGGGACTAATGAAAAACTGTTTTTT.

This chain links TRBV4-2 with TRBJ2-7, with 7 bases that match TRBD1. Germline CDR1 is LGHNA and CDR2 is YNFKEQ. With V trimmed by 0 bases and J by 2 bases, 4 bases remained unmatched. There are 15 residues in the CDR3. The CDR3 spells CASSQDRGQTYEQYF. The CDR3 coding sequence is TGTGCCAGCAGCCAAGATAGGGGACAGACCTACGAGCAGTACTTC.